The table lists the clone carrying this TCR beta chain with a count of one. Noted time point: peripheral blood 6 weeks after treatment start. The source of the sample is a study of PD-L1 blockade in urothelial cancer. CDR1 SNHLY and CDR2 FYNNEI come from the germline V gene. With 7 bases clipped from V and 5 bases from J, the junction kept 8 bases outside the gene matches. CDR3 length equals 15 residues. Clones were read by immunoSEQ multiplex PCR, and TCRdb kept only the in-frame ones, dropping some. Among about 45,000 clones listed, roughly 82% were seen once. The TCR originated in a man aged 60 to 75 with urothelial cancer. The V and J genes are TRBV2 and TRBJ2-3; 11 nucleotides line up with TRBD2. This specimen consisted of PBMCs, obtained around atezolizumab (anti-PD-L1) treatment. CDR3 protein: CASNRGLAELDTQYF. The DNA for the CDR3 is TGTGCCAGCAATAGGGGACTAGCGGAGCTAGATACGCAGTATTTT.